This T cell receptor (beta chain) appears in the sequencing data of a study of blood T cell repertoires in COVID-19. Profiling relied on immunoSEQ multiplex PCR, and the TCRdb table lists in-frame clones only, not all of them. The sample contains about 60,000 clones, around 84% of which appear only once. Germline V gene lookup returns CDR1 LGHNA and CDR2 YNFKEQ. The CDR3 length is 13 residues. V dropped 1 base and J dropped 5 bases, with 6 bases sitting between them. J is TRBJ2-1 and V is TRBV4-2, with no clear D. The clonotype originates from a man between 65 and 79 years old with active COVID-19. Source material: peripheral blood. The CDR3 coding sequence is TGTGCCAGCAGCCAAGCGGGTAACAATGAGCAGTTCTTC. Protein product: CASSQAGNNEQFF.